This TCR beta chain was recovered during a study of blood T cell repertoires in COVID-19. CDR1 MDHEN and CDR2 SYDVKM come from the germline V gene. The CDR3 consists of 15 residues. V was cut by 1 base and J by 4 bases, with 12 bases left in between. The data were produced by immunoSEQ multiplex PCR, yet TCRdb's version contains in-frame clones alone and is incomplete. The sample records a few hundred thousand clones, about 87% being singletons. Sequencing used PBMCs or T cells enriched from blood (not recorded which). The clonotype originates from a woman younger than 30 who had recovered from COVID-19. The genes are TRBV28 and TRBJ2-3, with D tentatively TRBD1 (5 bases). CDR3 region: CASSLFQGSADTQYF. The CDR3 nucleotides read TGTGCCAGCAGTTTATTCCAGGGAAGCGCAGATACGCAGTATTTT.